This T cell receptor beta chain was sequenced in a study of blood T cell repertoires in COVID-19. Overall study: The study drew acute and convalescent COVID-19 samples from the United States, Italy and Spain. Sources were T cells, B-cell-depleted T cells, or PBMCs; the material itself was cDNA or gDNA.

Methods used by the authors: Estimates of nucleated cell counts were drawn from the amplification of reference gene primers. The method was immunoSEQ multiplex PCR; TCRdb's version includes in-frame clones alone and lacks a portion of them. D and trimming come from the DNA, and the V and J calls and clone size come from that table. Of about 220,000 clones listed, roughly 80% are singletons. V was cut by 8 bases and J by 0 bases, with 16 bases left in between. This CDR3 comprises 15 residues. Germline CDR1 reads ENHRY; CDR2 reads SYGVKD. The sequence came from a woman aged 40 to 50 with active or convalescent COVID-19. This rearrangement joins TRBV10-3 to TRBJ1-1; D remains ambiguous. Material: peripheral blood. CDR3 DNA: TGTGCCATCCACGGGAGTGGACGGTTGAACACTGAAGCTTTCTTT. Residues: CAIHGSGRLNTEAFF.